These 27 T cell receptor beta chains originate from one sample sequenced in a study of blood T cell repertoires in COVID-19. Produced via immunoSEQ multiplex PCR; TCRdb's table is partial and in-frame only. This sample has approximately 200,000 clones, with around 95% found just once. The sample was peripheral blood. The receptors were sampled from a man aged 30 to 45 with COVID-19, enrolled during active disease.

V is TRBV12-3 or TRBV12-4 and J is TRBJ2-5, with D unresolved. V gave up 3 bases and J gave up 6 bases, with 8 bases separating them. The CDR3 sequence is 12 residues long. Written as DNA, the CDR3 is TGTGCCAGCAGTTTGGCAGTAAAGACCCAGTACTTC. Encoded protein: CASSLAVKTQYF.

The chain employs TRBV5-6 and TRBJ2-1, with D possibly TRBD1 on 5 matching bases. CDR3 length: 14 residues. From germline, CDR1 is SGHDT and CDR2 YYEEEE. V was shortened by 0 bases and J by 8 bases, with 12 bases between the two germline ends. The CDR3 sequence is CASSLARRADEQFF. CDR3 nucleotides: TGTGCCAGCAGCTTGGCCCGCAGGGCGGATGAGCAGTTCTTC.

This clone was seen ten or more times. The rearrangement uses TRBV27 and TRBJ1-4; D is unresolved. The CDR3 has 18 amino acids. Germline V gene lookup returns CDR1 MNHEY and CDR2 SMNVEV (reference sequence). V was trimmed by 7 bases and J by 8 bases, leaving 29 bases between them. The CDR3, as DNA: TGTGCCAGCACAAGTGTCGGGTTCCAGCGGCCCCTGGAAGAAAAACTGTTTTTT. This gives the protein CASTSVGFQRPLEEKLFF.

The chain couples TRBV4-1 to TRBJ2-7; D is ambiguous. The CDR3 totals 13 residues. V was shortened by 0 bases and J by 11 bases, with 14 bases between the two germline ends. The germline gives CDR1 MGHRA, CDR2 YSYEKL. The CDR3 DNA reads TGCGCCAGCAGCCAAGATCGAACGGGTAGTGAGTACTTC. It yields the protein CASSQDRTGSEYF.

The chain has TRBV6-5 and TRBJ1-2; possible D gene TRBD1, 5 bases. The ends were cut back, 10 bases at V and 6 bases at J, with 15 bases in the middle. The CDR3 runs to 12 residues. CDR1 and CDR2 from the germline V gene are MNHEY and SVGAGI. CDR3 in amino acids: CATHYQQDGYTF. CDR3 DNA: TGTGCCACCCACTACCAACAGGATGGCTACACCTTC.

The chain combines TRBV5-1 with TRBJ2-3; 12 bases map to TRBD2. V shed 3 bases and J 3 bases; nucleotides not matched to a gene: 8. This CDR3 contains 17 residues. Germline CDR1 is SGHRS and CDR2 is YFSETQ. The CDR3 sequence: CASSSARGTSGTDTQYF. The CDR3 DNA is TGCGCCAGCAGCTCAGCGCGGGGGACTAGCGGGACAGATACGCAGTATTTT.

This clone appeared a single time. The V and J genes are TRBV7-2 and TRBJ1-1; D gene unclear. This CDR3 spans 13 amino acids. Trimming took off 7 bases at V and 2 bases at J, with 11 bases between the two ends. CDR1 is SGHTA and CDR2 is FQGNSA in the germline V gene. CDR3 region: CASNLGVNTEAFF. CDR3 DNA: TGTGCCAGCAACCTAGGCGTAAACACTGAAGCTTTCTTT. Filled out from reference TRBV7-2 and TRBJ1-1, the complete variable domain reads GAGVSQSPSNKVTEKGKDVELRCDPISGHTALYWYRQSLGQGLEFLIYFQGNSAPDKSGLPSDRFSAERTGGSVSTLTIQRTQQEDSAVYLCASNLGVNTEAFFGQGTRLTVV.

The genes are TRBV10-2 and TRBJ1-6; D gene ambiguous. The V and J ends lost 3 bases and 9 bases respectively, with 12 bases between them. CDR1 is WSHSY, CDR2 SAAADI, per germline. The CDR3 is made up of 14 amino acids. CDR3 DNA sequence: TGCGCCAGCAGTGAACACACTTCAGGTTCACCCCTCCACTTT. The encoded protein is CASSEHTSGSPLHF.

J is TRBJ1-1 and V is TRBV9; the D is unclear. The CDR3 consists of 15 residues. The V gene lost 0 bases and the J gene lost 4 bases, with 13 bases spanning the gap. CDR1 and CDR2 (germline): SGDLS, YYNGEE. The CDR3 sequence: CASSVDTGSRTEAFF. The CDR3 DNA reads as TGTGCCAGCAGCGTAGATACGGGATCGCGCACTGAAGCTTTCTTT.

The V call is TRBV3-1 (or the pseudogene TRBV3-2), the J call TRBJ1-6; 9 bases are shared with TRBD1. The length of the CDR3 is 19 residues. The ends lost 0 bases at V and 3 bases at J; junction bases unmatched: 9. CDR1 is LGHDT, CDR2 YNNKEL, per germline (reference sequence). The CDR3 sequence is CASSQDPRTGEGYNSPLHF. The CDR3 region has the DNA TGTGCCAGCAGCCAAGATCCCCGGACAGGGGAGGGCTATAATTCACCCCTCCACTTT.

This clone was recorded only once. The chain carries TRBV7-9 and TRBJ1-1, with 7 nucleotides matching TRBD1. CDR3 length: 15 residues. Germline V gene sequence: CDR1 SEHNR, CDR2 FQNEAQ (reference sequence). Trimming removed 2 bases from V and 1 base from J; junction bases left unmatched: 4. The CDR3 region is CASSLPGQRNTEAFF. DNA of the CDR3: TGTGCCAGCAGCTTACCGGGACAGAGGAACACTGAAGCTTTCTTT. Using reference TRBV7-9 and TRBJ1-1 for the parts outside the CDR3, the full variable domain is DTGVSQNPRHKITKRGQNVTFRCDPISEHNRLYWYRQTLGQGPEFLTYFQNEAQLEKSRLLSDRFSAERPKGSFSTLEIQRTEQGDSAMYLCASSLPGQRNTEAFFGQGTRLTVV.

V usage is TRBV6-5 and J usage is TRBJ2-1, with D possibly TRBD1 on 5 matching bases. Trimming cost V 6 bases and J 4 bases, with 13 bases left between them. CDR1 is MNHEY and CDR2 is SVGAGI in the germline V gene. This CDR3 contains 14 residues. The CDR3 region is CASRDRGSYNEQFF. As DNA, the CDR3 is TGTGCCAGCAGAGACAGAGGATCATACAATGAGCAGTTCTTC.

The chain joins TRBV7-6 to TRBJ1-2; D may be TRBD1 (5 bases). Germline V gene sequence: CDR1 SGHVS, CDR2 FNYEAQ. Trimming stripped 5 bases from V and 4 bases from J, with 20 bases between. This CDR3 is 16 amino acids long. The CDR3 loop is CASSANPDSLTYGYTF. The CDR3 bases are TGTGCCAGCAGCGCCAACCCCGACAGTTTAACCTATGGCTACACCTTC.

The chain is built from TRBV7-9 and TRBJ1-5; TRBD1 matches 8 bases. V lost 5 bases and J lost 7; bases outside the gene matches: 7. CDR3 length: 14 amino acids. Germline CDR1 reads SEHNR; CDR2 reads FQNEAQ (reference sequence). The CDR3 here is CASSQGQETQPQHF. The CDR3 DNA follows: TGTGCCAGCAGCCAGGGACAGGAGACGCAGCCCCAGCATTTT.

CDR3 DNA: TGTGCCAGCAGCCGGGACTTCAAAGAGACCCAGTACTTC. Its translation is CASSRDFKETQYF. V and J are TRBV7-2 and TRBJ2-5; TRBD2 might be the D (6 bases). The CDR3 is 13 residues long. Germline loops: CDR1 SGHTA, CDR2 FQGNSA. V was shortened by 5 bases and J by 3 bases, with 10 bases between the two germline ends.

V and J are TRBV5-1 and TRBJ2-7, with D possibly matching TRBD2 (6 bases). V gave up 4 bases and J gave up 0 bases, with 14 bases separating them. Per the germline V gene, CDR1 is SGHRS and CDR2 is YFSETQ. The CDR3 is 15 amino acids. The CDR3 DNA reads as TGCGCCAGCAGCCAAAGCGGGCGGAGCTCCTACGAGCAGTACTTC. Protein: CASSQSGRSSYEQYF.

The rearrangement links TRBV6-5 to TRBJ1-2, with 7 nucleotides matching TRBD1. Germline-derived CDR1 and CDR2 are MNHEY and SVGAGI. Germline trimming cut 0 bases from V and 2 bases from J; bases unmatched to any gene: 0. The CDR3 sequence is 14 residues long. CDR3 bases: TGTGCCAGCAGTTACTCGGGACAGAACTATGGCTACACCTTC. This encodes CASSYSGQNYGYTF.

Comments on this clone: Within the sample, other DNA sequences also encode this same CDR3. This chain links TRBV6-5 with TRBJ1-2; D is possibly TRBD1 (5 bases). This CDR3 is built from 12 residues. V lost 6 bases to trimming and J lost 2 bases, with 7 bases between them. Per germline, CDR1 MNHEY and CDR2 SVGAGI. The CDR3 DNA sequence: TGTGCCAGCAGCTCAGGGAACTATGGCTACACCTTC. It is translated as CASSSGNYGYTF.

The chain combines TRBV3-1 (or the pseudogene TRBV3-2) with TRBJ2-2, with D hard to call. Deletions cut 2 bases from V and 8 bases from J, with 9 bases between. The CDR3 is 13 residues long. Germline CDR1 and CDR2: LGHDT and YNNKEL (reference sequence). CDR3 nucleotides: TGTGCCAGCAGCCAATCCACAGTGGGGGAGCTGTTTTTT. Protein: CASSQSTVGELFF.

The chain recombines TRBV27 with TRBJ2-3; 11 nucleotides agree with TRBD1. V lost 4 bases and J lost 3; bases outside the gene matches: 6. Germline V gene lookup returns CDR1 MNHEY and CDR2 SMNVEV (reference sequence). CDR3 size: 16 residues. The CDR3 region has the DNA TGTGCCAGCAGTTGGGACAGGGGGTACGGGACAGATACGCAGTATTTT. It codes for CASSWDRGYGTDTQYF.

The CDR3 is CASAGVEGSNQPQHF. The CDR3 DNA follows: TGTGCCAGCGCAGGGGTGGAAGGAAGCAATCAGCCCCAGCATTTT. This chain links TRBV19 with TRBJ1-5; TRBD1 is a possible D gene (6 bases). The germline V gene encodes CDR1 LNHDA and CDR2 SQIVND (reference sequence). V shed 9 bases and J shed 1 base, with 16 bases lying between them. This CDR3 contains 15 residues.

This chain links TRBV29-1 with TRBJ2-7; 8 nucleotides line up with TRBD1. V was clipped by 6 bases and J by 0 bases; unmatched bases: 7. The CDR3 extends over 14 amino acids. Looked up from germline, CDR1 is SQVTM and CDR2 is ANQGSEA. In DNA form, the CDR3 reads TGCAGCGTGAAACGGACAGGGAGCTCCTACGAGCAGTACTTC. Translation gives CSVKRTGSSYEQYF.

V usage is TRBV20-1 and J usage is TRBJ2-1; D remains ambiguous. The germline CDR1 and CDR2 sequences are DFQATT and SNEGSKA (reference sequence). The CDR3 runs to 14 residues. Trimming stripped 3 bases from V and 8 bases from J, with 17 bases between. The CDR3, as DNA: TGCAGTGCTAGTCCTCGTCGAGCGTCGGATGAGCAGTTCTTC. Its translation: CSASPRRASDEQFF.

The chain couples TRBV19 to TRBJ2-2, with unresolved D. Trimming pared 5 bases from V and 4 bases from J, leaving 11 bases between. Germline V gene data show CDR1 as LNHDA and CDR2 as SQIVND (reference sequence). CDR3 length equals 14 residues. The CDR3 DNA reads TGTGCCAGTAGTGAAAGACAAGCCACCGGGGAGCTGTTTTTT. Its translation is CASSERQATGELFF.

The chain has TRBV3-1 (or the pseudogene TRBV3-2) and TRBJ1-2; tentative D call: TRBD1 (6 bases). Germline assignment: CDR1 LGHDT and CDR2 YNNKEL (reference sequence). The CDR3 loop spans 15 amino acids. V was shortened by 4 bases and J by 8 bases, with 20 bases between the two germline ends. In DNA form, the CDR3 reads TGTGCCAGCAGCCTTGGGCGGGGGGCACAAGAAGGCTACACCTTC. This codes for CASSLGRGAQEGYTF.

The rearrangement joins TRBV5-1 to TRBJ1-1; weak D call: TRBD1 (6 bases). The V end lost 4 bases, the J end lost 0 bases, and 10 bases lay between the germline ends. This CDR3 has 14 residues. The germline gives CDR1 SGHRS, CDR2 YFSETQ. The CDR3 sequence is CASSRTVMNTEAFF. The CDR3 coding sequence is TGCGCCAGCAGCAGGACAGTTATGAACACTGAAGCTTTCTTT.

The chain carries TRBV6-1 and TRBJ1-5; the D gene is possibly TRBD1 (6 bases). V was pared by 3 bases and J by 4 bases, with 10 bases between. Germline V CDR1 and CDR2: MNHNS, SASEGT. CDR3 length: 14 amino acids. The CDR3 loop is CASSDRGGNQPQHF. In DNA form, the CDR3 reads TGTGCCAGCAGTGACAGGGGTGGAAATCAGCCCCAGCATTTT.